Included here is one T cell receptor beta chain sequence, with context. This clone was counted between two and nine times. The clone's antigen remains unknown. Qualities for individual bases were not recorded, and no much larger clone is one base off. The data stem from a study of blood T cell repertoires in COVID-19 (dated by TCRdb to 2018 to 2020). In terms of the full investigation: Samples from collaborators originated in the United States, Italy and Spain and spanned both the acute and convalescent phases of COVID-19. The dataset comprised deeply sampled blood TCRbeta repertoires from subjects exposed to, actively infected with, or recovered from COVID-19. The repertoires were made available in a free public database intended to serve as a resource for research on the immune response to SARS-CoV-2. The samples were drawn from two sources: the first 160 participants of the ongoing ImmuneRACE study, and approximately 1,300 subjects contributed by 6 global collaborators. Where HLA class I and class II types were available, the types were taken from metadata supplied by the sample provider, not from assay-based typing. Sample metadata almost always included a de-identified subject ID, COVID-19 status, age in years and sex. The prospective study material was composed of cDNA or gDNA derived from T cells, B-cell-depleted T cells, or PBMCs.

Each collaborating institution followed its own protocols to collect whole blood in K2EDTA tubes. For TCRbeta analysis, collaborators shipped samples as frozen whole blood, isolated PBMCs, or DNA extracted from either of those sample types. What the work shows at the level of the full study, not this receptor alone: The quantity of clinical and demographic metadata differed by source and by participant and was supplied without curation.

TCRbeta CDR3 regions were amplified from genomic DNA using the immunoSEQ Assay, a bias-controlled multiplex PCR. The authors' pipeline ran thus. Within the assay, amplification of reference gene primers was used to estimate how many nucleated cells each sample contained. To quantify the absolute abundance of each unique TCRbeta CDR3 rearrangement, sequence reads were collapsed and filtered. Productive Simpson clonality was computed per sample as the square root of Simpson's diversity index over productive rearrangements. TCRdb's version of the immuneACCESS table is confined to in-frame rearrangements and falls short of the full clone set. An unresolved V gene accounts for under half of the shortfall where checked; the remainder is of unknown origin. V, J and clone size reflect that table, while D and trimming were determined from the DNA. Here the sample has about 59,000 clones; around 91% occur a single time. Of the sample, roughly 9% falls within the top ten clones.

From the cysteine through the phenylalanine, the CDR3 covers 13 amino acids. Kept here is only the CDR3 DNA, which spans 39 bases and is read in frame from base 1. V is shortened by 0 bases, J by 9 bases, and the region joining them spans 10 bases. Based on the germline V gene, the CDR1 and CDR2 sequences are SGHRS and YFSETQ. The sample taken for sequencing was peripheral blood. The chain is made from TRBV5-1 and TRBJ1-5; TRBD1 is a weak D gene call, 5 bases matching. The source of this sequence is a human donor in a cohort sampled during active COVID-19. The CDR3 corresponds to CASSLEATAPQHF. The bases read TGCGCCAGCAGCTTGGAGGCGACAGCGCCCCAGCATTTT.